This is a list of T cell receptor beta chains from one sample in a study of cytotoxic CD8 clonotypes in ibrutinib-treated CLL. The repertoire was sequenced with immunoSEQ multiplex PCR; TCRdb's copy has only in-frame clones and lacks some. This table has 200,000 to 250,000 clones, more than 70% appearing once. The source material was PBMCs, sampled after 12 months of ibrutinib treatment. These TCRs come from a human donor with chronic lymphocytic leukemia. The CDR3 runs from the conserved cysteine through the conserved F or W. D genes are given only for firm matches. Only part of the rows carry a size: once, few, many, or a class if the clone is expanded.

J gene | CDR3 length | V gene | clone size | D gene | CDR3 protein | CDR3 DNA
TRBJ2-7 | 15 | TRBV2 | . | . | CASSEEGGGTYEQYF | TGTGCCAGCAGTGAAGAGGGCGGTGGGACTTACGAGCAGTACTTC
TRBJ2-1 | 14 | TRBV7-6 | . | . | CASSSSWGGDEQFF | TGTGCCAGCAGCTCCTCCTGGGGTGGGGATGAGCAGTTCTTC
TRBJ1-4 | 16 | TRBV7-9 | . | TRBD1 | CASSLGQGATNEKLFF | TGTGCCAGCAGCTTAGGACAGGGCGCAACTAATGAAAAACTGTTTTTT
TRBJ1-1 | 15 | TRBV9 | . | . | CASSGHTGLGTEAFF | TGTGCCAGCAGCGGACATACAGGGCTAGGCACTGAAGCTTTCTTT
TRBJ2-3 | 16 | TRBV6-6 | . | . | CASRRMTGASTDTQYF | TGTGCCAGCAGGAGGATGACGGGAGCTAGCACAGATACGCAGTATTTT
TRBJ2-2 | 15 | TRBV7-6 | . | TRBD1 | CASSYGQGDSGELFF | TGTGCCAGCAGCTACGGACAGGGGGATTCCGGGGAGCTGTTTTTT
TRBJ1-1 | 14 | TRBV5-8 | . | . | CASSFFPTAPEAFF | TGTGCCAGCAGCTTTTTCCCAACAGCCCCTGAAGCTTTCTTT
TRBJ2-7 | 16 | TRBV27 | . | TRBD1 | CASRPDRVYGSYEQYF | TGTGCCAGCAGACCCGACAGGGTCTATGGCTCCTACGAGCAGTACTTC
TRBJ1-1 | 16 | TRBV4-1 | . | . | CASSRIGGTVNTEAFF | TGCGCCAGCAGCCGTATTGGGGGGACGGTGAACACTGAAGCTTTCTTT
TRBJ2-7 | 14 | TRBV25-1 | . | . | CASSAAGPLYEQYF | TGTGCCAGCAGTGCGGCCGGACCCCTCTACGAGCAGTACTTC
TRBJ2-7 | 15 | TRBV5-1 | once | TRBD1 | CASSPGTGFVYEQYF | TGCGCCAGCAGCCCCGGGACAGGGTTTGTATACGAGCAGTACTTC
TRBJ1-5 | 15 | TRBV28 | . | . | CASRFIWGSNQPQHF | TGTGCCAGCAGGTTTATATGGGGGAGCAATCAGCCCCAGCATTTT
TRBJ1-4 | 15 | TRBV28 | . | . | CASSRLTDGGEKLFF | TGTGCCAGCAGCCGCCTGACCGATGGAGGTGAAAAACTGTTTTTT
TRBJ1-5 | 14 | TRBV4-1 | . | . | CASSLGRSNQPQHF | TGCGCCAGCAGCCTCGGACGTTCCAATCAGCCCCAGCATTTT
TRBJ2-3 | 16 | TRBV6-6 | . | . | CASSYSASGGADTQYF | TGTGCCAGCAGTTACTCGGCCAGCGGAGGGGCAGATACGCAGTATTTT
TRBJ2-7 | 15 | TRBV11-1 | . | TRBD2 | CASSYGTSASYEQYF | TGTGCCAGCAGCTACGGGACTAGCGCCTCCTACGAGCAGTACTTC
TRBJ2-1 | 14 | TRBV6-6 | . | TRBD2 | CASSYSNLAGGGFF | TGTGCCAGCAGTTACTCGAACCTAGCGGGAGGTGGGTTCTTC
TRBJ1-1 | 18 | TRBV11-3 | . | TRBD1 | CASSPIGILQGLRAEAFF | TGTGCCAGCAGCCCAATTGGGATTTTACAGGGGTTAAGAGCTGAAGCTTTCTTT
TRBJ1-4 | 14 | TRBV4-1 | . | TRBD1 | CASSFDRAGEKLFF | TGCGCCAGCAGCTTCGACAGGGCCGGTGAAAAACTGTTTTTT
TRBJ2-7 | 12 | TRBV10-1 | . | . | CASSERRDEQYF | TGCGCCAGCAGTGAAAGAAGGGACGAGCAGTACTTC
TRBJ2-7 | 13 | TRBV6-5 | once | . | CASSPGPLDEQYF | TGTGCCAGCAGTCCCGGGCCCCTCGACGAGCAGTACTTC
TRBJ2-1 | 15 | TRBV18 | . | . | CASSPDRRSYNEQFF | TGTGCCAGCTCACCTGACAGGAGATCCTACAATGAGCAGTTCTTC
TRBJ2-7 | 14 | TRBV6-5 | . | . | CASSLQVPAYEQYF | TGTGCCAGCAGCTTACAGGTTCCGGCCTACGAGCAGTACTTC
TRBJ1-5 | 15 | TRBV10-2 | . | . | CASSESAASNQPQHF | TGCGCCAGCAGTGAGTCGGCAGCAAGCAATCAGCCCCAGCATTTT
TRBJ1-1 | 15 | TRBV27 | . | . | CASTPASTSNTEAFF | TGTGCCAGCACCCCCGCTTCGACATCCAACACTGAAGCTTTCTTT
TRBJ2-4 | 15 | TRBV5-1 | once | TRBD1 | CASSYHPTGKNIQYF | TGCGCCAGCAGCTACCACCCGACAGGGAAAAACATTCAGTACTTC
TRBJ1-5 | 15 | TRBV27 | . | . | CASSLGLLSNQPQHF | TGTGCCAGCAGTTTAGGGCTCCTCAGCAATCAGCCCCAGCATTTT
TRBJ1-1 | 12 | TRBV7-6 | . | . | CASSLARGQAFF | TGTGCCAGCAGCTTAGCACGCGGCCAAGCTTTCTTT
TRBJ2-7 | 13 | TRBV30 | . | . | CARAAPPSYEQYF | TGTGCACGGGCGGCGCCCCCCTCCTACGAGCAGTACTTC
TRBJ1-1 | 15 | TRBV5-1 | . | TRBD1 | CASSLAGRGLSEAFF | TGCGCCAGCAGCTTGGCCGGCAGGGGGTTGTCTGAAGCTTTCTTT
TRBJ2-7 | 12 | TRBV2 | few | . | CASSLDIYEQYF | TGTGCCAGCAGCCTGGACATCTACGAGCAGTACTTC
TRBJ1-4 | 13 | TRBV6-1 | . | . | CASSERANEKLFF | TGTGCCAGCAGTGAGAGAGCTAATGAAAAACTGTTTTTT
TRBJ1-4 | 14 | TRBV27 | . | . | CASSFSNRPEKLFF | TGTGCCAGCAGTTTCAGTAACCGGCCTGAAAAACTGTTTTTT
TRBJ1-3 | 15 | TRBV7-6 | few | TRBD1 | CASSLGQAPGNTIYF | TGTGCCAGCAGCCTCGGACAGGCTCCTGGAAACACCATATATTTT
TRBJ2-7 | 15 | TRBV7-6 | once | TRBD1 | CASSQGVTGAYEQYF | TGTGCCAGCAGCCAAGGGGTGACAGGGGCCTACGAGCAGTACTTC
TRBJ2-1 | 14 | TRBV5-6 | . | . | CASSFLGPYNEQFF | TGTGCCAGCAGCTTTTTGGGGCCCTACAATGAGCAGTTCTTC
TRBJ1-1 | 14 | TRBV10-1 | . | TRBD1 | CASRGQGLNTEAFF | TGCGCCAGCAGGGGACAGGGGTTGAACACTGAAGCTTTCTTT
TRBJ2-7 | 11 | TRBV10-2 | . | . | CASTTGYEQYF | TGCGCCAGTACTACTGGCTACGAGCAGTACTTC
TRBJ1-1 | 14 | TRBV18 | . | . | CASSTWTGNTEAFF | TGTGCCAGCTCAACATGGACGGGGAACACTGAAGCTTTCTTT
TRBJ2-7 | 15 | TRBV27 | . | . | CASSARGGTSYEQYF | TGTGCCAGCAGTGCGAGGGGCGGTACATCCTACGAGCAGTACTTC
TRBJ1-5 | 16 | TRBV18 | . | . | CASSPPSGGKNQPQHF | TGTGCCAGCTCACCACCATCCGGGGGCAAGAATCAGCCCCAGCATTTT
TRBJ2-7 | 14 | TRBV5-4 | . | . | CASSLALKGYEQYF | TGTGCCAGCAGCTTGGCCTTGAAGGGCTACGAGCAGTACTTC
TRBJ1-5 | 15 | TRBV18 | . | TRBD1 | CASSPSTGSSEPQHF | TGTGCCAGCTCACCATCGACAGGGTCTTCGGAGCCCCAGCATTTT
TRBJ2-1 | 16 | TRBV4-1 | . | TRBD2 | CASSQPASGSYNEQFF | TGCGCCAGCAGCCAACCGGCTAGCGGGAGTTATAATGAGCAGTTCTTC